These 17 T cell receptor beta chains came from one sample sequenced in a study of blood T cell repertoires in COVID-19. This table comes from immunoSEQ multiplex PCR, and its TCRdb copy is limited to in-frame clones, with some not included. The repertoire consists of just over 650,000 clones, with around 89% occurring once and the leading ten covering under 0.3%. Sequenced input: peripheral blood. These receptors were collected from a woman aged 18 to 35 with acute or convalescent COVID-19.

The chain has TRBV7-2 and TRBJ2-5; D is possibly TRBD2 (6 bases). Germline CDR1 SGHTA, CDR2 FQGNSA. Trimming took off 5 bases at V and 0 bases at J, with 16 bases between the two ends. The CDR3 spans 16 residues. The CDR3 region has the DNA TGTGCCAGCAGCGGGCCGGGACTCACGTACCAAGAGACCCAGTACTTC. It codes for CASSGPGLTYQETQYF.

This clone appeared a single time. The chain combines TRBV19 with TRBJ1-2, with D tentatively TRBD1 (5 bases). Trimming left V 5 bases short and J 8 bases short, with 18 bases between. The CDR3 has 14 amino acids. Looked up from germline, CDR1 is LNHDA and CDR2 is SQIVND (reference sequence). The CDR3: CASSLGTPRGGYTF. The CDR3, as DNA: TGTGCCAGTAGTCTTGGGACTCCTAGGGGCGGCTACACCTTC.

The rearrangement links TRBV5-8 to TRBJ2-3; 7 bases align to TRBD2. CDR1 and CDR2 (germline): SGHTS, YDEGEE. This CDR3 has 19 residues. Trimming took 0 bases from V and 6 from J; bases not matched to a gene: 19. The CDR3 reads CASSLGLAGVGSTLDTQYF. For the CDR3, the DNA is TGTGCCAGCAGCTTGGGACTAGCTGGAGTCGGGTCAACGCTTGATACGCAGTATTTT.

The chain is built from TRBV6-4 and TRBJ1-2; 7 nucleotides line up with TRBD1. V lost 10 bases and J lost 5; bases outside the gene matches: 7. This CDR3 region has 12 residues. In germline, CDR1 is MRHNA, CDR2 SNTAGT. This CDR3 reads CATSDRKYGYTF. The DNA of the CDR3 is TGTGCCACCTCGGACAGGAAATATGGCTACACCTTC.

The rearrangement links TRBV6-5 to TRBJ1-2; D not resolved. Trimming shortened V by 7 bases and J by 5 bases, and 20 bases separated the two germline ends. This CDR3 is 15 amino acids long. Germline V CDR1 and CDR2: MNHEY, SVGAGI. CDR3 coding DNA: TGTGCCAGCATTGGAGACCTGAGGGCTTTGTATGGCTACACCTTC. Amino acid sequence: CASIGDLRALYGYTF.

V usage is TRBV11-2 and J usage is TRBJ1-6; 8 positions agree with TRBD1. The V segment lost 4 bases and the J segment 7 bases; nucleotides outside the gene matches: 9. This CDR3 has 16 residues. Germline lookup yields CDR1 SGHAT and CDR2 FQNNGV. Here the CDR3 DNA reads TGTGCCAGCAGCTCGGACAGGGATGGAGCAAATTCACCCCTCCACTTT. Its protein is CASSSDRDGANSPLHF.

The V and J genes are TRBV5-4 and TRBJ2-1; 9 bases map to TRBD2. This CDR3 comprises 16 residues. Germline V gene data show CDR1 as SGHNT and CDR2 as YYREEE (reference sequence). With 0 bases clipped from V and 9 bases from J, the junction kept 10 bases outside the gene matches. The CDR3 DNA sequence: TGTGCCAGCAGCTTGGGGGCGGGGGGGCTAGGCGGTGAGCAGTTCTTC. Amino acids: CASSLGAGGLGGEQFF.

The chain has TRBV5-1 and TRBJ2-7, with 12 bases lining up with TRBD2. Germline V lookup: CDR1 SGHRS, CDR2 YFSETQ. CDR3 length equals 15 residues. With 1 base clipped from V and 5 bases from J, the junction kept 4 bases outside the gene matches. CDR3 loop: CASSLRTSGVDEQYF. The DNA of the CDR3 is TGCGCCAGCAGCTTGCGGACTAGCGGGGTAGACGAGCAGTACTTC.

CDR3 nucleotide sequence: TGTGCCAGCAGCTTTGGAGATTCCTACGAGCAGTACTTC. The encoded protein is CASSFGDSYEQYF. The V gene is TRBV7-8, the J gene TRBJ2-7; no firm D call. The CDR3 totals 13 residues. Germline loops: CDR1 SGHVS, CDR2 FQNEAQ. The V end was cut by 3 bases, the J end by 1 base, with 7 bases between.

This clone was seen more than once but under ten times. The CDR3 DNA reads as TGCGCCAGCATCTACGGAGCCTCTGGAAACACCATATATTTT. Protein: CASIYGASGNTIYF. The chain joins TRBV23-1 to TRBJ1-3; D is undetermined. TRBV23-1 belongs to the ORF category, with a function that is uncertain. CDR3 length: 14 residues. V was shortened by 7 bases and J by 0 bases, with 10 bases between the two germline ends.

The V and J genes are TRBV12-5 and TRBJ2-3; TRBD2 matches 16 bases. The V gene's germline CDR1 is LGHNT and CDR2 FRNRAP. Unmatched junction bases numbered 12, after V lost 7 bases and J lost 5 bases. This CDR3 is built from 18 residues. The CDR3 here is CASALSGTSGGARDTQYF. CDR3 coding DNA: TGTGCTAGTGCCTTATCCGGGACTAGCGGGGGGGCCCGAGATACGCAGTATTTT.

The chain has TRBV7-2 and TRBJ2-3; TRBD2 aligns across 8 bases. The CDR3 length is 16 residues. The V gene end was trimmed by 5 bases and the J gene end by 2 bases; junction bases not matched to a gene: 9. In germline, CDR1 is SGHTA, CDR2 FQGNSA. The DNA for the CDR3 is TGTGCCAGCAGCCCCGGACTAGCCGCCCACACAGATACGCAGTATTTT. It codes for CASSPGLAAHTDTQYF.

In its sample, this clone was seen once. This rearrangement joins TRBV9 to TRBJ2-7; D is perhaps TRBD1 (6 bases). Between the trimmed V and J ends, which lost 2 bases and 2 bases, there was a span of 14 bases. The germline V gene encodes CDR1 SGDLS and CDR2 YYNGEE. This CDR3 comprises 15 residues. CDR3 protein: CASSVGTGLAYEQYF. For the CDR3, the DNA is TGTGCCAGCAGCGTCGGTACAGGGTTAGCCTACGAGCAGTACTTC. Variable domain in full (rest from reference TRBV9 and TRBJ2-7): DSGVTQTPKHLITATGQRVTLRCSPRSGDLSVYWYQQSLDQGLQFLIQYYNGEERAKGNILERFSAQQFPDLHSELNLSSLELGDSALYFCASSVGTGLAYEQYFGPGTRLTVT.

The J gene is TRBJ1-5, the V gene TRBV19; 7 bases line up with TRBD1. The trim removed 7 bases at V and 0 bases at J, leaving 9 bases unmatched. The CDR3 is made up of 16 amino acids. The germline gives CDR1 LNHDA, CDR2 SQIVND (reference sequence). CDR3 region: CASTQGVLYSNQPQHF. CDR3 bases: TGTGCCAGTACCCAGGGGGTCTTATATAGCAATCAGCCCCAGCATTTT.

V is TRBV6-4 and J is TRBJ1-1, with D perhaps matching TRBD1 (5 bases). Deletions cut 0 bases from V and 11 bases from J, with 16 bases between. The length of the CDR3 is 14 residues. In germline, CDR1 is MRHNA, CDR2 SNTAGT. CDR3 loop: CASSDSPRTTRAFF. The CDR3 nucleotides read TGTGCCAGCAGTGACTCCCCCCGGACAACTCGGGCTTTCTTT.

The rearrangement links TRBV30 to TRBJ2-1, with D unclear. Trimming removed 1 base from V and 6 bases from J, with 13 bases in between. Germline CDR1 GTSNPN, CDR2 SVGIG (reference sequence). This CDR3 contains 14 residues. The chain's CDR3 is CAWSDGRHANEQFF. CDR3 coding DNA: TGTGCCTGGAGTGACGGAAGACACGCCAATGAGCAGTTCTTC.

The chain couples TRBV3-1 (or the pseudogene TRBV3-2) to TRBJ1-5; no definite D call. The V end lost 1 base, the J end lost 5 bases, and 9 bases lay between the germline ends. Germline values: CDR1 LGHDT, CDR2 YNNKEL (reference sequence). This CDR3 has 14 amino acids. The CDR3 loop is CASSQVGSDQPQHF. CDR3 in DNA: TGTGCCAGCAGCCAAGTGGGCTCCGATCAGCCCCAGCATTTT.